This T cell receptor (beta chain) was recovered during a study of cytomegalovirus exposure and HLA in healthy donors. For the study at large: Among the approximately 400 genotyped donors, more than 70% were placed in the Caucasian-associated ancestry cluster. Whole-study findings and limits: With high specificity and sensitivity, the classifier reportedly diagnosed cytomegalovirus status.

Healthy bone marrow donors made up the donors. CDR3 length: 15 amino acids. V lost 1 base, J lost 8 bases, and 16 bases lay in between. Germline CDR1 SGHAT, CDR2 FQNNGV. A remark on this clone: What it recognizes is unknown.

The PCR ran on 60 Vbeta and 13 Jbeta primers. Sequenced by immunoSEQ multiplex PCR; TCRdb stores in-frame clones only, minus some. The data hold about 180,000 clones, with roughly 70% observed a single time. The sequence came from a male donor in good health and CMV-seronegative. The sequenced sample consisted of PBMCs. The chain links TRBV11-2 to TRBJ2-3; no firm D call. The CDR3, as DNA: TGTGCCAGCAGCTTAGGGCCTATAAGTTCGGGTACGCAGTATTTT. Protein product: CASSLGPISSGTQYF.